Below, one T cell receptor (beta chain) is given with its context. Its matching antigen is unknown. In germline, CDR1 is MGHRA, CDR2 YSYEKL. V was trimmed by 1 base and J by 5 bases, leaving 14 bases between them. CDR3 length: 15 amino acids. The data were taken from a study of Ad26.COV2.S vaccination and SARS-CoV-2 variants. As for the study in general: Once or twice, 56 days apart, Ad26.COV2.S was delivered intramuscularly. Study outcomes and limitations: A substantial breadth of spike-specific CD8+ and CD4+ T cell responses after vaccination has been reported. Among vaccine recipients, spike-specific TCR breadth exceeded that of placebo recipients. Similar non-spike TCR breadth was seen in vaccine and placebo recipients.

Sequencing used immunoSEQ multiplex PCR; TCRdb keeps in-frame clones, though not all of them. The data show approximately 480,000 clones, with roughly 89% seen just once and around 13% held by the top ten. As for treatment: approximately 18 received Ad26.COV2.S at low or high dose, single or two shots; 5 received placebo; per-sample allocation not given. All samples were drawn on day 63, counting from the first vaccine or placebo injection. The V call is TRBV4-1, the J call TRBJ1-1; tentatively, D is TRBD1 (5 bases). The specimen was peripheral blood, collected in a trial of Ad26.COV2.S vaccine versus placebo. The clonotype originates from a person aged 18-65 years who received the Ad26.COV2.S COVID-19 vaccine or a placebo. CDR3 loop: CASSQASRVRTEAFF. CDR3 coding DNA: TGCGCCAGCAGCCAAGCTTCCAGGGTGAGAACTGAAGCTTTCTTT.